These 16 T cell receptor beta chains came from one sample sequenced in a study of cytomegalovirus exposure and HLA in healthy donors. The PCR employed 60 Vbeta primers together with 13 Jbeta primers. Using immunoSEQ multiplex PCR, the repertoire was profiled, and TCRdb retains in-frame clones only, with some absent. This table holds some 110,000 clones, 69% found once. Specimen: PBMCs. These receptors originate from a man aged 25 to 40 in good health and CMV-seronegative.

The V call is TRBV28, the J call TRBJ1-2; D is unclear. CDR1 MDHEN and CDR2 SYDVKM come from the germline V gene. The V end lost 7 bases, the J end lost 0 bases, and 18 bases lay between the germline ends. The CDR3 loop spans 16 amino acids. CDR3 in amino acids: CASKLPTAGTNYGYTF. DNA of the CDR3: TGTGCCAGCAAGTTACCAACCGCCGGGACTAACTATGGCTACACCTTC.

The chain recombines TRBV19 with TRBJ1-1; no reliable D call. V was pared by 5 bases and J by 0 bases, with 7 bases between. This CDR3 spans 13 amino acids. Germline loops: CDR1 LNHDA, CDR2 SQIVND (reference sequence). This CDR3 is CASSSQMNTEAFF. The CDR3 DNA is TGTGCCAGTAGTTCCCAGATGAACACTGAAGCTTTCTTT.

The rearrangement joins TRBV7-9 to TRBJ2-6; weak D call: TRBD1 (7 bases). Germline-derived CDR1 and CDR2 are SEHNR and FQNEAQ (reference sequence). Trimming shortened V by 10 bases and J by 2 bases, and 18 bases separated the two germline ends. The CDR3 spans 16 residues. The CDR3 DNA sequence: TGTGCCATTCCCAGGGGGGAAATGGCTGGGGCCAACGTCCTGACTTTC. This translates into CAIPRGEMAGANVLTF.

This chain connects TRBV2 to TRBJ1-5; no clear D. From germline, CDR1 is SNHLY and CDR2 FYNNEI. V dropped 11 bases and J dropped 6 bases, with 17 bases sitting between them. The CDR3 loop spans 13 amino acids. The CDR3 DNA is TGTGCCGCCGGTCAACTAGGCGGTCAGCCCCAGCATTTT. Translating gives CAAGQLGGQPQHF.

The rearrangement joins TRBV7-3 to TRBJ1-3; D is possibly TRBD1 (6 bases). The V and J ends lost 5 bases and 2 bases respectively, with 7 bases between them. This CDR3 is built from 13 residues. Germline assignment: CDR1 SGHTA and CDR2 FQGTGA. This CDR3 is CASSRQAGNTIYF. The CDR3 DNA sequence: TGTGCCAGCAGCAGACAGGCTGGAAACACCATATATTTT.

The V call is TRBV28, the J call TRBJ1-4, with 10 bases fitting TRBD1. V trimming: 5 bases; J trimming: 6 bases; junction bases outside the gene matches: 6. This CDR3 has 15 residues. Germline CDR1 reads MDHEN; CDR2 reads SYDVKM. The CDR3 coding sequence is TGTGCCAGCAGTACCCACGGGACAGGGGATGAAAAACTGTTTTTT. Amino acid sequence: CASSTHGTGDEKLFF.

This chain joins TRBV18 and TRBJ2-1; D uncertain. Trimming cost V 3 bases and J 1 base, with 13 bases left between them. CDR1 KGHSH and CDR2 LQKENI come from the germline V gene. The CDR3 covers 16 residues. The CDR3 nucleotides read TGTGCCAGCTCACCCCGGTCTGCGGTTTCCTACAATGAGCAGTTCTTC. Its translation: CASSPRSAVSYNEQFF. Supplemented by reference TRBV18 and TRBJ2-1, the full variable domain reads NAGVMQNPRHLVRRRGQEARLRCSPMKGHSHVYWYRQLPEEGLKFMVYLQKENIIDESGMPKERFSAEFPKEGPSILRIQQVVRGDSAAYFCASSPRSAVSYNEQFFGPGTRLTVL.

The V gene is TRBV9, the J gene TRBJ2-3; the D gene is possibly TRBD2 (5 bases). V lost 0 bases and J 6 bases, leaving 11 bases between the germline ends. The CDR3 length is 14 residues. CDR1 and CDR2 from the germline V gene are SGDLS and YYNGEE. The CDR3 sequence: CASSVAPSSDTQYF. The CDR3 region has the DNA TGTGCCAGCAGCGTAGCTCCTAGCTCGGATACGCAGTATTTT.

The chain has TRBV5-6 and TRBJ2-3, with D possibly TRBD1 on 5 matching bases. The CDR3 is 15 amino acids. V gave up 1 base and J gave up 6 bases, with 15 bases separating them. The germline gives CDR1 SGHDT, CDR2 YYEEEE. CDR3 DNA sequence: TGTGCCAGCAGCTTGTATCACCCCAGGGTGGATACGCAGTATTTT. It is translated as CASSLYHPRVDTQYF.

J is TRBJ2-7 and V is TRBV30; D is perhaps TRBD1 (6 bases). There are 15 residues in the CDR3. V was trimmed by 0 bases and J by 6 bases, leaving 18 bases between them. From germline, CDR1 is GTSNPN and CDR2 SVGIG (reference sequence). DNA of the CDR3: TGTGCCTGGAGTGTACCGTACCCAGGGGTAGGCGAGCAGTACTTC. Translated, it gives CAWSVPYPGVGEQYF.

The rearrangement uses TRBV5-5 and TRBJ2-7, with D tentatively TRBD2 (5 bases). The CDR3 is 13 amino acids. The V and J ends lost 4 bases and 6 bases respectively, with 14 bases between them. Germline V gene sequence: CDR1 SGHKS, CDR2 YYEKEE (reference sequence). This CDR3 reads CASSPQSGGEQYF. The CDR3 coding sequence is TGTGCCAGCAGCCCTCAGTCCGGAGGCGAGCAGTACTTC.

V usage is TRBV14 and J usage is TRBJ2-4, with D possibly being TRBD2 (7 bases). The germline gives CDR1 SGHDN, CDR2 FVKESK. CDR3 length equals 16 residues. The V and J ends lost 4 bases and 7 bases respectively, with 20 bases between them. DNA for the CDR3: TGTGCCAGCAGCCCTGCTAGAGCGGGAAGGGGGAACATTCAGTACTTC. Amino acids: CASSPARAGRGNIQYF. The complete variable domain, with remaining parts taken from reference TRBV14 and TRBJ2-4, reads EAGVTQFPSHSVIEKGQTVTLRCDPISGHDNLYWYRRVMGKEIKFLLHFVKESKQDESGMPNNRFLAERTGGTYSTLKVQPAELEDSGVYFCASSPARAGRGNIQYFGAGTRLSVL.

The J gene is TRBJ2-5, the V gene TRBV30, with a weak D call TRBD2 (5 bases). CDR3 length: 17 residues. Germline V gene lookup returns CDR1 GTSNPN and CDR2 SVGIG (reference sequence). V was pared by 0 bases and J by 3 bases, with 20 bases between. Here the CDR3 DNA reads TGTGCCTGGAGTGTATCAGTTCAGACGGGATTCGAAGAGACCCAGTACTTC. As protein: CAWSVSVQTGFEETQYF. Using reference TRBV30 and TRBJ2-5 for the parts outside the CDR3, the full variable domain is SQTIHQWPATLVQPVGSPLSLECTVEGTSNPNLYWYRQAAGRGLQLLFYSVGIGQISSEVPQNLSASRPQDRQFILSSKKLLLSDSGFYLCAWSVSVQTGFEETQYFGPGTRLLVL.

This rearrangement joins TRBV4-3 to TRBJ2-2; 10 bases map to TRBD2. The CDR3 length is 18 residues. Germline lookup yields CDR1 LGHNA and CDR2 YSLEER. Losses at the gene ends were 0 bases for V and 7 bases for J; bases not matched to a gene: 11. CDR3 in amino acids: CASSQDRGLAEAGGELFF. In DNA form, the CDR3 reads TGCGCCAGCAGCCAAGATAGAGGACTAGCGGAGGCCGGCGGGGAGCTGTTTTTT.

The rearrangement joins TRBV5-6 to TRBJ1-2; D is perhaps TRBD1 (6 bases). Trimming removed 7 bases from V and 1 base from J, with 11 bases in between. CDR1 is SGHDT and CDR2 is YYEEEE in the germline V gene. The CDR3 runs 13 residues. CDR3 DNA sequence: TGTGCCAGCGGAACAGGGCTTAACTATGGCTACACCTTC. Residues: CASGTGLNYGYTF.

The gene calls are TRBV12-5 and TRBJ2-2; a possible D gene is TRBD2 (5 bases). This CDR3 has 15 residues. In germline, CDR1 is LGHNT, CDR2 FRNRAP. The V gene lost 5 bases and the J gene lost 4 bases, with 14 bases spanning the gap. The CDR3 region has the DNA TGTGCTAGTGGTCCCGGAGGAGTTGGCACCGGGGAGCTGTTTTTT. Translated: CASGPGGVGTGELFF.